The rows below give T cell receptor beta chains drawn from one sample of a study of blood T cell repertoires in COVID-19. Produced via immunoSEQ multiplex PCR; TCRdb's table is partial and in-frame only. This sample yields about 210,000 clones, of which 83% are seen a single time; 2% to 3% belongs to the top ten. Sequenced: peripheral blood. The receptors originated from a woman aged 35 to 49 with active or convalescent COVID-19. Each CDR3 is given with its conserved first and last residue. The order of the fields is J gene, clone size, V gene, D gene, CDR3 protein, CDR3 DNA. D genes are given only for firm matches. The size of a clone is reported for some rows only, either as once, few or many, or as a class for expanded clones.

>TRBJ1-6|NA|TRBV7-2|TRBD1
CASSVQGALNSPLHF
TGTGCCAGCAGCGTACAGGGGGCGCTGAATTCACCCCTCCACTTT
>TRBJ1-1|NA|TRBV9|NA
CASSVDGGLTFMNTEAFF
TGTGCCAGCAGCGTAGACGGGGGGCTAACCTTCATGAACACTGAAGCTTTCTTT
>TRBJ1-3|NA|TRBV19|NA
CASSRQGTGNTIYF
TGTGCCAGTAGCCGTCAGGGGACTGGAAACACCATATATTTT
>TRBJ2-5|NA|TRBV6-7|NA
CASRWTVQETQYF
TGTGCCAGCAGATGGACAGTCCAAGAGACCCAGTACTTC
>TRBJ1-5|NA|TRBV6-2/TRBV6-3|TRBD1
CASSWGTDSNQPQHF
TGTGCCAGCAGTTGGGGGACAGATAGCAATCAGCCCCAGCATTTT
>TRBJ1-1|NA|TRBV29-1|NA
CSVAAGDTEAFF
TGCAGCGTCGCCGCGGGGGACACTGAAGCTTTCTTT
>TRBJ2-1|NA|TRBV24-1|TRBD2
CATSDRGTSGSSYNEQFF
TGTGCCACCAGTGATCGTGGGACTAGCGGATCCTCCTACAATGAGCAGTTCTTC
>TRBJ1-1|NA|TRBV3-1/TRBV3-2|NA
CASSQGGDREAFF
TGTGCCAGCAGCCAAGGTGGTGACAGAGAAGCTTTCTTT
>TRBJ1-2|NA|TRBV28|NA
CASSRIAGNGYTF
TGTGCCAGCAGTCGTATCGCAGGGAATGGCTACACCTTC
>TRBJ2-7|NA|TRBV9|NA
CASSEHLSSYEQYF
TGTGCCAGCAGCGAGCACCTGAGCTCCTACGAGCAGTACTTC
>TRBJ1-1|NA|TRBV5-1|TRBD1
CASSSQGAYTEAFF
TGCGCCAGCAGCTCACAGGGGGCTTACACTGAAGCTTTCTTT
>TRBJ1-5|NA|TRBV3-1/TRBV3-2|NA
CASSPPGGQPQHF
TGTGCCAGCAGCCCCCCGGGGGGTCAGCCCCAGCATTTT
>TRBJ2-3|few|TRBV7-3|NA
CASSRMSGAGDTQYF
TGTGCCAGCAGCCGTATGAGTGGGGCAGGAGATACGCAGTATTTT
>TRBJ1-2|NA|TRBV27|TRBD1
CASTRTGDPYGYTF
TGTGCCAGCACCCGGACAGGAGACCCCTATGGCTACACCTTC
>TRBJ2-1|NA|TRBV24-1|TRBD1
CATSDQGAINEQFF
TGTGCCACCAGTGACCAGGGGGCCATAAATGAGCAGTTCTTC
>TRBJ1-1|NA|TRBV30|TRBD1
CAWRWSGTGGAAFF
TGTGCCTGGAGATGGTCAGGGACAGGGGGCGCCGCTTTCTTT
>TRBJ1-2|NA|TRBV19|TRBD1
CASSLLRGRSGNYGYTF
TGTGCCAGTAGCCTTTTGAGGGGGCGCTCCGGGAACTATGGCTACACCTTC
>TRBJ1-6|NA|TRBV5-4|TRBD1
CASSLRDRGREVHF
TGTGCCAGCAGCTTGAGGGACAGGGGGCGCGAAGTCCACTTT
>TRBJ1-6|NA|TRBV5-1|TRBD1
CASSLTGGNSPLHF
TGCGCCAGCAGCTTGACAGGGGGGAATTCACCCCTCCACTTT
>TRBJ2-7|NA|TRBV28|TRBD2
CASSPHRTRWEQYF
TGTGCCAGCAGTCCCCATCGGACTAGATGGGAGCAGTACTTC
>TRBJ1-6|once|TRBV5-1|TRBD1
CASSLGVDRSAPLHF
TGCGCCAGCAGCCTGGGGGTGGACAGGTCGGCACCCCTCCACTTT
>TRBJ2-6|once|TRBV12-5|TRBD1
CASGLTPTGGLIGVLTF
TGTGCTAGTGGTTTGACGCCGACAGGGGGCCTTATTGGCGTCCTGACTTTC
>TRBJ1-5|NA|TRBV11-2|NA
CASSTQGSQPQHF
TGTGCCAGCAGTACCCAGGGAAGCCAGCCCCAGCATTTT
>TRBJ1-1|NA|TRBV25-1|NA
CASSGDTLVTTEAFF
TGTGCCAGCAGTGGGGACACCCTGGTGACCACTGAAGCTTTCTTT
>TRBJ1-4|NA|TRBV5-1|NA
CASSSEGGTNEKLFF
TGCGCCAGCAGCTCCGAGGGGGGGACTAATGAAAAACTGTTTTTT
>TRBJ2-1|few|TRBV7-7|TRBD2
CASSPGLANNEQFF
TGTGCTAGCAGCCCGGGACTAGCCAACAATGAGCAGTTCTTC
>TRBJ2-7|NA|TRBV12-3/TRBV12-4|NA
CASSLGRTYEQYF
TGTGCCAGCAGTTTGGGCAGAACCTACGAGCAGTACTTC
>TRBJ1-3|few|TRBV28|TRBD1
CASSFVGTGSGNTIYF
TGTGCCAGCAGTTTCGTGGGGACAGGGTCTGGAAACACCATATATTTT
>TRBJ1-1|NA|TRBV19|NA
CASSIIRQNTEAFF
TGTGCCAGTAGTATAATCCGACAGAACACTGAAGCTTTCTTT
>TRBJ2-7|NA|TRBV19|NA
CASSISMRASSYEQYF
TGTGCCAGTAGTATATCAATGCGGGCGAGCTCCTACGAGCAGTACTTC
>TRBJ1-1|NA|TRBV7-2|NA
CASSPFNGGVTEAFF
TGTGCCAGCAGCCCATTCAACGGCGGGGTCACTGAAGCTTTCTTT
>TRBJ1-1|once|TRBV12-5|TRBD1
CASGLPRKGAPLDTEAFF
TGTGCTAGTGGTTTGCCCCGGAAGGGGGCGCCCCTGGACACTGAAGCTTTCTTT
>TRBJ1-3|NA|TRBV7-3|TRBD1
CASSSLGQGAPGNTIYF
TGTGCCAGCAGCTCCTTAGGACAGGGGGCGCCGGGAAACACCATATATTTT
>TRBJ2-5|NA|TRBV14|TRBD2
CASSQALAGETQYF
TGTGCCAGCAGCCAAGCTCTAGCGGGAGAGACCCAGTACTTC
>TRBJ2-3|NA|TRBV9|NA
CASSDFRVATDTQYF
TGTGCCAGCAGTGATTTCAGGGTGGCGACAGATACGCAGTATTTT
>TRBJ1-5|few|TRBV30|NA
CAWSVLGRDQPQHF
TGTGCCTGGAGTGTACTCGGCAGGGATCAGCCCCAGCATTTT
>TRBJ2-5|NA|TRBV7-9|NA
CASSTAAQETQYF
TGTGCCAGCAGTACAGCGGCGCAAGAGACCCAGTACTTC
>TRBJ2-7|few|TRBV10-3|TRBD2
CAIRLAGGKYEQYF
TGTGCCATCAGACTAGCGGGAGGAAAATACGAGCAGTACTTC
>TRBJ1-5|NA|TRBV19|TRBD1
CASSKLLDRGNQPQHF
TGTGCCAGTAGTAAGTTGTTGGACAGGGGCAATCAGCCCCAGCATTTT
>TRBJ2-7|NA|TRBV28|TRBD2
CASSLITSGGEQYF
TGTGCCAGCAGTTTAATTACTAGCGGGGGGGAGCAGTACTTC
>TRBJ1-5|once|TRBV6-2/TRBV6-3|NA
CASSYPTVANQPQHF
TGTGCCAGCAGTTATCCGACAGTGGCCAATCAGCCCCAGCATTTT
>TRBJ1-4|NA|TRBV2|TRBD1
CASRSGTGIREKLFF
TGTGCCAGCAGATCGGGGACAGGAATAAGGGAAAAACTGTTTTTT
>TRBJ2-7|NA|TRBV11-2|TRBD1
CASGAGTGGYEQYF
TGTGCCAGCGGGGCCGGGACAGGGGGTTACGAGCAGTACTTC
>TRBJ2-2|NA|TRBV6-2/TRBV6-3|NA
CASSYSDSGELFF
TGTGCCAGCAGTTACTCGGACAGCGGGGAGCTGTTTTTT
>TRBJ2-1|NA|TRBV10-3|TRBD2
CAISAGTSGIGSSYNEQFF
TGTGCCATCAGTGCCGGGACTAGCGGGATAGGGAGCTCCTACAATGAGCAGTTCTTC
>TRBJ2-7|NA|TRBV11-3|TRBD2
CASSFSGTSGSEQYF
TGTGCCAGCAGCTTCTCCGGGACTAGCGGGAGCGAGCAGTACTTC
>TRBJ1-4|NA|TRBV19|TRBD1
CASSIWGQGASNEKLFF
TGTGCCAGTAGTATTTGGGGACAGGGGGCTTCTAATGAAAAACTGTTTTTT
>TRBJ1-1|NA|TRBV11-2|TRBD1
CASSLVGRQGSRTEAFF
TGTGCCAGCAGCTTAGTTGGGAGACAGGGGTCGAGAACTGAAGCTTTCTTT
>TRBJ1-5|NA|TRBV25-1|TRBD1
CASSEYQGQGSHQPQHF
TGTGCCAGCAGTGAATACCAAGGACAGGGGTCTCATCAGCCCCAGCATTTT
>TRBJ1-2|NA|TRBV6-6|NA
CASSYSRGNGYTF
TGTGCCAGCAGTTACTCGCGGGGAAATGGCTACACCTTC
>TRBJ2-2|NA|TRBV19|NA
CASTTSTGELFF
TGTGCCAGTACCACCAGTACCGGGGAGCTGTTTTTT
>TRBJ2-1|once|TRBV18|NA
CASSPLTGYNEQFF
TGTGCCAGCTCACCCTTAACAGGGTACAATGAGCAGTTCTTC
>TRBJ2-5|NA|TRBV7-7|TRBD1
CASSPGQGMETQYF
TGTGCTAGCAGCCCCGGACAGGGGATGGAGACCCAGTACTTC
>TRBJ2-2|NA|TRBV9|TRBD2
CASSVGLSGSVGGELFF
TGTGCCAGCAGCGTAGGTCTTAGCGGGAGTGTTGGCGGGGAGCTGTTTTTT
>TRBJ1-2|NA|TRBV29-1|NA
CSVDGGSYGYTF
TGCAGCGTTGACGGGGGGAGCTATGGCTACACCTTC
>TRBJ2-3|NA|TRBV19|TRBD2
CASSIAVAGGQARDTQYF
TGTGCCAGTAGTATAGCGGTAGCGGGGGGCCAGGCAAGGGATACGCAGTATTTT
>TRBJ1-6|NA|TRBV18|TRBD1
CASSPSDRAGMALHF
TGTGCCAGCTCACCCTCGGACAGGGCGGGTATGGCCCTCCACTTT
>TRBJ2-2|NA|TRBV5-6|NA
CASSLWTKTGELFF
TGTGCCAGCAGCTTGTGGACTAAAACCGGGGAGCTGTTTTTT
>TRBJ2-5|few|TRBV2|TRBD1
CASNPTGIETQYF
TGTGCCAGCAACCCGACAGGGATAGAGACCCAGTACTTC
>TRBJ2-3|NA|TRBV7-2|TRBD2
CASSLRPTSGVAKDTQYF
TGTGCCAGCAGCTTACGCCCGACTAGCGGGGTGGCTAAAGATACGCAGTATTTT